A selection of T cell receptor beta chains follows, all from one sample in a study of identical twins. Using its own MiXCR run on the 5' RACE reads, TCRdb lists one record per CDR3 protein. The repertoire includes approximately 690,000 distinct CDR3 sequences, around 6.1% of them detected once, and about 2% sits in the top ten. Sequenced sample: naive T cells sorted from blood. Receptors originate from a man younger than 30 in good health. Both conserved end residues are part of each CDR3. D genes are given only for firm matches. Clone size is shown for a subset of rows, as once, few, many or a class of expanded clone.

cdr3_aa: CASSLDSGTGELFF; cdr3_nt: TGTGCCAGCAGCTTGGATTCCGGGACCGGGGAGCTGTTTTTT; v_call: TRBV5-5; d_call: NA; clone_size: few; j_call: TRBJ2-2
cdr3_aa: CASSYGRGGEKLFF; cdr3_nt: TGCGCCAGCAGCTATGGCAGGGGGGGTGAAAAACTGTTTTTT; v_call: TRBV5-1; d_call: TRBD1; clone_size: NA; j_call: TRBJ1-4
cdr3_aa: CASSLGQLSTDTQYF; cdr3_nt: TGTGCCAGCAGCTTGGGACAGTTAAGCACAGATACGCAGTATTTT; v_call: TRBV5-5; d_call: NA; clone_size: many; j_call: TRBJ2-3
cdr3_aa: CASSWRTSGSSEQFF; cdr3_nt: TGCGCCAGCAGCTGGAGGACTAGCGGGAGTTCTGAGCAGTTCTTC; v_call: TRBV5-1; d_call: TRBD2; clone_size: few; j_call: TRBJ2-1
cdr3_aa: CASSPSTSVHEQFF; cdr3_nt: TGTGCCAGCAGCCCAAGCACTAGCGTTCATGAGCAGTTCTTC; v_call: TRBV3-1; d_call: TRBD2; clone_size: NA; j_call: TRBJ2-1
cdr3_aa: CASVRDKYQETQYF; cdr3_nt: TGTGCCAGCGTCCGGGACAAGTACCAAGAGACCCAGTACTTC; v_call: TRBV2; d_call: NA; clone_size: few; j_call: TRBJ2-5
cdr3_aa: CASSPTIRELFF; cdr3_nt: TGTGCCAGCAGCCCAACCATCAGGGAGCTGTTTTTT; v_call: TRBV12-3/TRBV12-4; d_call: NA; clone_size: many; j_call: TRBJ2-2
cdr3_aa: CASSLLAALWGYTF; cdr3_nt: TGTGCCAGCAGCTTGCTGGCGGCCCTATGGGGCTACACCTTC; v_call: TRBV5-5; d_call: NA; clone_size: NA; j_call: TRBJ1-2
cdr3_aa: CASSLAPNNEQFF; cdr3_nt: TGTGCCAGCAGCTTAGCTCCAAACAATGAGCAGTTCTTC; v_call: TRBV7-6; d_call: NA; clone_size: many; j_call: TRBJ2-1
cdr3_aa: CASSPGQGDNQPQHF; cdr3_nt: TGCGCCAGCAGCCCGGGACAGGGTGACAATCAGCCCCAGCATTTT; v_call: TRBV5-1; d_call: TRBD1; clone_size: many; j_call: TRBJ1-5
cdr3_aa: CSASPSGGSYEQYF; cdr3_nt: TGCAGTGCTAGTCCTAGCGGAGGATCCTACGAGCAGTACTTC; v_call: TRBV20-1; d_call: TRBD2; clone_size: few; j_call: TRBJ2-7
cdr3_aa: CSVVGSSGANVLTF; cdr3_nt: TGCAGCGTTGTGGGGTCCTCTGGGGCCAACGTCCTGACTTTC; v_call: TRBV29-1; d_call: NA; clone_size: few; j_call: TRBJ2-6
cdr3_aa: CASRNLMGSNEKLFF; cdr3_nt: TGCGCCAGCAGAAACCTAATGGGCTCGAATGAAAAACTGTTTTTT; v_call: TRBV5-1; d_call: NA; clone_size: NA; j_call: TRBJ1-4
cdr3_aa: CASSGQGAGEKLFF; cdr3_nt: TGTGCCAGCAGTGGACAGGGGGCGGGTGAAAAACTGTTTTTT; v_call: TRBV12-3/TRBV12-4; d_call: TRBD1; clone_size: few; j_call: TRBJ1-4
cdr3_aa: CATSDLEKGWQFF; cdr3_nt: TGTGCCACCAGTGACCTAGAAAAGGGTTGGCAGTTCTTC; v_call: TRBV24-1; d_call: NA; clone_size: many; j_call: TRBJ2-1
cdr3_aa: CASSRTDYTLDTQYF; cdr3_nt: TGTGCCAGCAGCCGAACCGACTACACATTAGATACGCAGTATTTT; v_call: TRBV7-9; d_call: NA; clone_size: NA; j_call: TRBJ2-3
cdr3_aa: CASRDRAVLADTQYF; cdr3_nt: TGTGCCAGCAGAGACAGGGCGGTTTTAGCAGATACGCAGTATTTT; v_call: TRBV6-1; d_call: TRBD1; clone_size: many; j_call: TRBJ2-3
cdr3_aa: CSAIPGTGVSYEQYF; cdr3_nt: TGCAGTGCTATCCCCGGGACAGGGGTCTCCTACGAGCAGTACTTC; v_call: TRBV20-1; d_call: TRBD1; clone_size: few; j_call: TRBJ2-7
cdr3_aa: CASSVEAASGRRQYF; cdr3_nt: TGTGCCAGCAGCGTAGAGGCAGCTAGCGGGAGAAGGCAGTATTTT; v_call: TRBV9; d_call: TRBD2; clone_size: many; j_call: TRBJ2-3
cdr3_aa: CSAHKDRGGRQPQHF; cdr3_nt: TGCAGTGCCCACAAAGACAGGGGCGGTAGGCAGCCCCAGCATTTT; v_call: TRBV20-1; d_call: TRBD1; clone_size: many; j_call: TRBJ1-5
cdr3_aa: CATRKQGPPAKNIQYF; cdr3_nt: TGTGCCACCAGGAAACAGGGCCCCCCAGCCAAAAACATTCAGTACTTC; v_call: TRBV24-1; d_call: NA; clone_size: NA; j_call: TRBJ2-4
cdr3_aa: CASSGYREEQYF; cdr3_nt: TGTGCCAGCAGCGGATACAGGGAGGAGCAGTACTTC; v_call: TRBV7-8; d_call: NA; clone_size: few; j_call: TRBJ2-7
cdr3_aa: CSVDRRLSSYNEQFF; cdr3_nt: TGCAGCGTTGATCGTCGACTCAGCTCCTACAATGAGCAGTTCTTC; v_call: TRBV29-1; d_call: NA; clone_size: few; j_call: TRBJ2-1
cdr3_aa: CASSLMGGVTDTQYF; cdr3_nt: TGTGCCAGCAGCTTAATGGGGGGAGTAACTGATACGCAGTATTTT; v_call: TRBV7-3; d_call: NA; clone_size: many; j_call: TRBJ2-3